This T cell receptor (beta chain) was retrieved from a study of blood T cells in healthy people across ages. V lost 4 bases to trimming and J lost 8 bases, with 9 bases between them. The CDR3 length is 12 residues. The use of a sample-barcoded 5' primer and a J-beta primer mix characterized a second PCR of about 6 to 11 cycles. MiXCR, run by TCRdb on the 5' RACE reads, gives a single entry per CDR3 protein. The table includes over a million distinct CDR3 sequences, 40% to 45% detected once. The clonotype was recovered from a woman between 18 and 29 years old in good health. Input material: blood. This chain uses TRBV12-3 or TRBV12-4 with TRBJ2-1; possibly TRBD2 for D (6 bases). Here the CDR3 reads CASSSPSDEQFF. CDR3 DNA sequence: TGTGCCAGCAGTTCCCCTAGCGATGAGCAGTTCTTC.